This T cell receptor beta chain was recorded in a study of blood T cell repertoires in COVID-19. Using immunoSEQ multiplex PCR, the repertoire was profiled, and TCRdb retains in-frame clones only, with some absent. The sample contains roughly 43,000 clones, approximately 83% of which appear only once. The V gene's germline CDR1 is SGHRS and CDR2 YFSETQ. V lost 0 bases to trimming and J lost 1 base; unmatched junction nucleotides: 11. The CDR3 has 18 amino acids. The sample was peripheral blood. The V gene is TRBV5-1, the J gene TRBJ2-7; TRBD1 matches 9 bases. The clonotype originates from a human donor in a cohort sampled during active COVID-19. The donor label of this sample is uncertain. CDR3 residues: CASSLARGTGRISYEQYF. The CDR3 coding sequence is TGCGCCAGCAGCTTGGCGCGGGGGACAGGGAGAATTTCCTACGAGCAGTACTTC.